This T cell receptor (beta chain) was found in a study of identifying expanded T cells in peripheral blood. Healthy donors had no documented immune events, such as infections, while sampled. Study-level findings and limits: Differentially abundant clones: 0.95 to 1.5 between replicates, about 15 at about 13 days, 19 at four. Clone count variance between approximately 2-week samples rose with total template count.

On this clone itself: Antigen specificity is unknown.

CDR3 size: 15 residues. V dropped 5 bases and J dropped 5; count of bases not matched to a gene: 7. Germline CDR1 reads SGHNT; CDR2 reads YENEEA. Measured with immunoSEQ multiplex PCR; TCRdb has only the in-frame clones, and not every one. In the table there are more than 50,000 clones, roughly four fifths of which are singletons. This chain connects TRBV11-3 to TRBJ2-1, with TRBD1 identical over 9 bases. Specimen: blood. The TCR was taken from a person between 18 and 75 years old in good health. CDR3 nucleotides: TGTGCCAGCAGCCTCCGGGACAGGGACCACAATGAGCAGTTCTTC. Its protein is CASSLRDRDHNEQFF.